This T cell receptor (beta chain) originates from a study of Graves' ophthalmopathy and Graves' hyperthyroidism. Background on the study: At initial diagnosis, peripheral blood was obtained, and this preceded any treatment.

The authors diagnosed from clinical symptoms, serum thyroxine, TRAb, thyroid ultrasound and orbital computed tomography. This clonotype was seen repeatedly, ten times or more. Its antigen is still unknown. RNA transcripts were the template, and TCR beta CDR3 regions were amplified from them. RT-PCR was first run with HTBI primers, then multiplex PCR in a second round. A single record per CDR3 protein comes from TCRdb applying MiXCR to the multiplex PCR reads. This table has 400,000 to 450,000 distinct CDR3 sequences, approximately 21% appearing once. Study-level findings and limits: Sensitivity of about 70% and specificity of roughly 78% were achieved by the model that predicted ophthalmopathy progression. The blood repertoire also included most expanded thyroid clonotypes above 0.001 frequency.

The germline CDR1 and CDR2 sequences are LGHDT and YNNKEL (reference sequence). Between the trimmed V and J ends, which lost 3 bases and 5 bases, there was a span of 11 bases. The CDR3 is 13 amino acids. This sequence was found in a young woman with stable Graves' hyperthyroidism. The sequenced material came from peripheral blood. The V gene is TRBV3-1, the J gene TRBJ2-7; tentatively, D is TRBD2 (5 bases). The CDR3 coding sequence is TGTGCCAGCAGCCAGATGGGGAGAAACGAGCAGTACTTC. Its protein product is CASSQMGRNEQYF.